This TCR beta chain stems from a study of blood T cells in healthy people across ages. Trimming removed 2 bases at V and 8 bases at J, with 14 bases between. Germline V gene sequence: CDR1 SGHDT, CDR2 YYEEEE. The length of the CDR3 is 14 residues. This clonotype was counted many times. Its antigen is undetermined. PCR was performed a second time for about 6 to 12 cycles using a sample-barcoded 5' primer and a J-beta primer mix. With 12 random nucleotides, a template-switch adaptor tagged each individual cDNA molecule. TCRdb reanalysed the 5' RACE reads using MiXCR and keeps one entry per CDR3 protein. The profile shows hundreds of thousands of distinct CDR3 sequences, approximately 31% of them singletons. Study conclusions and caveats: Per million T cells, TCR beta diversity dropped about linearly as age rose.

The study recruited healthy Caucasian donors from Russia who were aged about 6 to 95. RNA extraction gave at least 6 micrograms of total RNA per sample. Sequenced sample: blood. This sequence joins TRBV5-6 and TRBJ2-1; tentatively, D is TRBD2 (5 bases). The clonotype was recovered from an elderly woman in good health. Written as DNA, the CDR3 is TGTGCCAGCAGCTTTTCGAGCGTCGGGGATGAGCAGTTCTTC. This translates into CASSFSSVGDEQFF.